This T cell receptor beta chain comes out of a study of T cells expressing NK-cell markers. Whole-study context: Source material for TCR beta repertoires consisted of sorted CD3+CD56+NKG2C+, CD3+CD56+NKG2C- and CD3+CD56-NKG2C+ T cells. Serological testing identified most of the eight sequenced donors as HCMV-seropositive and one as seronegative. Overall study results and limits: These clonotypes also led the CD3+CD56-NKG2C+ fraction in several donors. Of the CD8+ T cells in six or seven donors, about 1.0-8% belonged to dominant NKG2C+ clonotypes.

On this clonotype itself: Its antigen remains unknown.

TCRdb re-called the 5' RACE reads, yielding one record per CDR3 amino acid sequence without DNA. This sample's table has a few hundred thousand distinct CDR3 sequences. The TCR originated in a man younger than 30 in good health. Material for sequencing was blood T cells: a sorted CD56 or NKG2C T cell subset, CD4+ or CD8+ T cells, or bulk PBMC T cells (not recorded which).

CDR3 sequence reads: CSARIFAGVTNTGDLFF. The chain has TRBV20-1 and TRBJ2-2; with no DNA, the TCRdb D assignment of TRBD2 cannot be verified. Per germline, CDR1 DFQATT and CDR2 SNEGSKA (reference sequence). This CDR3 has 17 residues.